The sequence of this T cell receptor beta chain was determined in a study of blood T cell repertoires in COVID-19. Study overall: Collection of acute and convalescent COVID-19 samples took place in the United States, Italy and Spain. The cDNA or gDNA used as material had been derived from T cells, B-cell-depleted T cells, or PBMCs.

Germline loops: CDR1 LNHDA, CDR2 SQIVND (reference sequence). V was pared by 3 bases and J by 1 base, with 13 bases of the junction left unmatched. The CDR3 length is 19 residues. Methods used by the authors: Using reference gene primer amplification, nucleated cell counts were estimated. Clones were read by immunoSEQ multiplex PCR, and TCRdb kept only the in-frame ones, dropping some. V and J calls and clone size are those listed in that table; D and trimming were worked out from the DNA. The data show about 64,000 clones, approximately 90% seen once. Sequences were obtained from peripheral blood. This TCR was recovered from a man aged 45-65 years with active COVID-19. The J gene is TRBJ2-4, the V gene TRBV19, with 9 bases matching TRBD1. Here the CDR3 DNA reads TGTGCCAGTAGTATGGTTGGGACAGGGAGCACCTGGGCCAAAAACATTCAGTACTTC. This sequence encodes CASSMVGTGSTWAKNIQYF. Based on the CDR3 plus reference TRBV19 and TRBJ2-4, the full variable domain is DGGITQSPKYLFRKEGQNVTLSCEQNLNHDAMYWYRQDPGQGLRLIYYSQIVNDFQKGDIAEGYSVSREKKESFPLTVTSAQKNPTAFYLCASSMVGTGSTWAKNIQYFGAGTRLSVL.